Below are 20 T cell receptor beta chains sequenced from a single sample in a study of blood T cell repertoires in COVID-19. The method was immunoSEQ multiplex PCR; TCRdb's version includes in-frame clones alone and lacks a portion of them. The sample yields about 260,000 clones, around 84% seen once. Source material: PBMCs or T cells enriched from blood (not recorded which). The receptors stem from a man aged 25 to 45 with acute COVID-19.

The chain links TRBV28 to TRBJ1-1, with D unclear. The germline V gene encodes CDR1 MDHEN and CDR2 SYDVKM. The ends were cut back, 3 bases at V and 8 bases at J, with 13 bases in the middle. The CDR3 loop spans 13 amino acids. The CDR3 is CASSFRRGLEAFF. The CDR3 DNA follows: TGTGCCAGCAGTTTCCGCCGAGGACTGGAAGCTTTCTTT.

The CDR3 is CASSLGTGGYTGELFF. The CDR3 region has the DNA TGTGCCAGCAGCTTAGGGACAGGGGGATACACCGGGGAGCTGTTTTTT. V usage is TRBV11-2 and J usage is TRBJ2-2; 10 bases align to TRBD1. V gave up 1 base and J gave up 3 bases; unmatched junction bases: 2. The CDR3 length is 16 residues. Looked up from germline, CDR1 is SGHAT and CDR2 is FQNNGV.

The rearrangement links TRBV19 to TRBJ2-4, with 11 bases aligning to TRBD2. This CDR3 is built from 14 residues. Looked up from germline, CDR1 is LNHDA and CDR2 is SQIVND (reference sequence). V was pared by 9 bases and J by 3 bases, with 4 bases of the junction left unmatched. The CDR3 DNA reads TGTGCCAGCACTAGCGGGGGATTCAAAAACATTCAGTACTTC. Its translation: CASTSGGFKNIQYF.

The genes are TRBV5-8 and TRBJ2-1; a possible D gene is TRBD1 (6 bases). Trimming cost V 3 bases and J 5 bases, with 21 bases left between them. The germline CDR1 and CDR2 sequences are SGHTS and YDEGEE. The CDR3 is made up of 17 amino acids. The CDR3 spells CASSSPIKQGPNNEQFF. For the CDR3, the DNA is TGTGCCAGCAGCTCACCAATTAAACAGGGTCCCAACAATGAGCAGTTCTTC.

The V and J genes are TRBV19 and TRBJ1-5, with TRBD1 identical over 10 bases. Germline V gene data show CDR1 as LNHDA and CDR2 as SQIVND (reference sequence). This CDR3 spans 16 amino acids. The junction had 13 bases not matched to a gene; V was cut back by 7 bases and J by 7 bases. CDR3 in amino acids: CASTNGDRGRLQPQHF. In DNA form, the CDR3 reads TGTGCCAGTACTAACGGGGACAGGGGTCGTCTCCAGCCCCAGCATTTT.

V usage is TRBV5-5 and J usage is TRBJ1-5; D is ambiguous. Trimming removed 3 bases at V and 0 bases at J, with 7 bases between. The CDR3 is 14 residues long. Germline-derived CDR1 and CDR2 are SGHKS and YYEKEE (reference sequence). This CDR3 reads CASSSDISNQPQHF. CDR3 sequence (DNA): TGTGCCAGCAGCTCAGACATTAGCAATCAGCCCCAGCATTTT.

V usage is TRBV29-1 and J usage is TRBJ1-1, with D unclear. The V gene lost 8 bases and the J gene lost 1 base, with 11 bases spanning the gap. This CDR3 region has 12 residues. The germline V gene encodes CDR1 SQVTM and CDR2 ANQGSEA. CDR3 amino acids: CSLKNRNTEAFF. The CDR3 nucleotides are TGCAGCCTTAAAAATAGGAACACTGAAGCTTTCTTT.

The V and J genes are TRBV3-1 (or the pseudogene TRBV3-2) and TRBJ2-1, with D uncertain. The V gene lost 4 bases and the J gene lost 2 bases, with 15 bases spanning the gap. The germline V gene encodes CDR1 LGHDT and CDR2 YNNKEL (reference sequence). The CDR3 is made up of 16 amino acids. This CDR3 reads CASSPPISTTYNEQFF. CDR3 nucleotides: TGTGCCAGCAGCCCCCCGATTTCGACAACCTACAATGAGCAGTTCTTC.

This clone has only a few counts. The chain recombines TRBV7-8 with TRBJ2-3, with 8 positions matching TRBD2. Germline assignment: CDR1 SGHVS and CDR2 FQNEAQ. J gave up 0 bases and V 5 bases, and 7 bases lay outside the gene matches. CDR3 length equals 16 residues. The CDR3 DNA sequence: TGTGCCAGCAGCAGGGCCTCTAGCGGGAGCACAGATACGCAGTATTTT. This translates into CASSRASSGSTDTQYF.

The rearrangement uses TRBV9 and TRBJ1-1; a weak D match, TRBD1 (6 bases). The CDR3 loop spans 16 amino acids. CDR1 is SGDLS, CDR2 YYNGEE, per germline. V lost 0 bases, J lost 1 base, and 13 bases lay in between. The CDR3 nucleotides read TGTGCCAGCAGCGTAGTGGATCAGGGGAAGAACACTGAAGCTTTCTTT. Encoded protein: CASSVVDQGKNTEAFF.

This clone was recorded only once. V usage is TRBV7-3 and J usage is TRBJ2-3; no firm D call. Germline V gene sequence: CDR1 SGHTA, CDR2 FQGTGA. This CDR3 contains 14 residues. Trimming took off 5 bases at V and 2 bases at J, with 11 bases between the two ends. CDR3 sequence: CASSARNPTDTQYF. CDR3 sequence (DNA): TGTGCCAGCAGCGCCAGGAACCCCACAGATACGCAGTATTTT. The whole variable domain, filled in from reference TRBV7-3 and TRBJ2-3, reads GAGVSQTPSNKVTEKGKYVELRCDPISGHTALYWYRQSLGQGPEFLIYFQGTGAADDSGLPNDRFFAVRPEGSVSTLKIQRTERGDSAVYLCASSARNPTDTQYFGPGTRLTVL.

The V and J genes are TRBV7-8 and TRBJ2-1; 8 nucleotides align to TRBD2. Looked up from germline, CDR1 is SGHVS and CDR2 is FQNEAQ. The CDR3 sequence is 13 residues long. With V trimmed by 5 bases and J by 9 bases, 6 bases remained unmatched. This CDR3 reads CASSPGLVGEQFF. In DNA form, the CDR3 reads TGTGCCAGCAGCCCGGGACTAGTGGGTGAGCAGTTCTTC. The variable domain in full, completed from reference TRBV7-8 and TRBJ2-1, reads GAGVSQSPRYKVAKRGQDVALRCDPISGHVSLFWYQQALGQGPEFLTYFQNEAQLDKSGLPSDRFFAERPEGSVSTLKIQRTQQEDSAVYLCASSPGLVGEQFFGPGTRLTVL.

The chain links TRBV15 to TRBJ2-4, with a weak D call TRBD1 (6 bases). CDR3 size: 16 residues. The V gene lost 1 base and the J gene lost 5 bases, with 15 bases spanning the gap. Germline CDR1 is LNHNV and CDR2 is YYDKDF (reference sequence). This chain's CDR3 is CATSRGLSTGENIQYF. The CDR3, as DNA: TGTGCCACCAGCAGAGGACTCTCGACAGGAGAAAACATTCAGTACTTC.

The CDR3 loop reads CASSLPGSGRNSPLHF. CDR3 DNA: TGCGCCAGCAGCTTACCGGGGAGCGGGAGGAATTCACCCCTCCACTTT. The chain recombines TRBV5-1 with TRBJ1-6, with D uncertain. Germline V gives CDR1 SGHRS, CDR2 YFSETQ. The CDR3 length is 16 residues. Deletions cut 2 bases from V and 7 bases from J, with 16 bases between.

The V gene is TRBV28, the J gene TRBJ2-7; D gene unclear. Germline-derived CDR1 and CDR2 are MDHEN and SYDVKM. CDR3 size: 12 residues. With 3 bases removed from V and 0 bases from J, the gap between germline ends came to 3 bases. Written as DNA, the CDR3 is TGTGCCAGCAGTTTTAACTCCTACGAGCAGTACGTC. It is translated as CASSFNSYEQYV.

This clone appeared a single time. J is TRBJ2-1 and V is TRBV10-3; maybe TRBD1 (5 bases). Trimming removed 7 bases at V and 0 bases at J, with 10 bases between. Germline-derived CDR1 and CDR2 are ENHRY and SYGVKD. The CDR3 consists of 14 residues. DNA for the CDR3: TGTGCCATCACCGATGACAGCTCCTACAATGAGCAGTTCTTC. Translation: CAITDDSSYNEQFF.

The rearrangement links TRBV7-2 to TRBJ1-1; 7 bases are a match to TRBD1. V lost 5 bases to trimming and J lost 3 bases; unmatched junction nucleotides: 6. This CDR3 is built from 14 residues. Germline CDR1 is SGHTA and CDR2 is FQGNSA. The CDR3, as DNA: TGTGCCAGCAGCGGGGGACAGATCGACACTGAAGCTTTCTTT. Amino acids: CASSGGQIDTEAFF.

Only one count was recorded for this clone. J is TRBJ1-3 and V is TRBV19; no clear D. The CDR3 covers 14 residues. CDR1 is LNHDA, CDR2 SQIVND, per germline (reference sequence). Trimming left V 9 bases short and J 4 bases short, with 16 bases between. The CDR3 DNA reads TGTGCCAGCGCCATTGCGGGAACAGGAAACACCATATATTTT. Translated: CASAIAGTGNTIYF.

The chain uses TRBV12-3 or TRBV12-4 and TRBJ1-6; D is undetermined. The CDR3 length is 13 residues. Trimming pared 3 bases from V and 7 bases from J, leaving 7 bases between. The DNA for the CDR3 is TGTGCCAGCAGTTTCTCGGGAAATTCACCCCTCCACTTT. Residues: CASSFSGNSPLHF.

The gene calls are TRBV2 and TRBJ1-5; unclear D gene. Germline CDR1 reads SNHLY; CDR2 reads FYNNEI. The CDR3 covers 14 residues. Trimming pared 6 bases from V and 2 bases from J, leaving 11 bases between. The chain's CDR3 is CASSVITGNQPQHF. CDR3 DNA: TGTGCCAGCAGCGTCATTACAGGCAATCAGCCCCAGCATTTT.